The source of this T cell receptor (beta chain) is a study of shared clonotypes between healthy human individuals. Repertoires were generated with immunoSEQ multiplex PCR, while TCRdb's copy carries only in-frame clones and drops some. This sample yields roughly 500,000 clones, of which roughly 95% are seen a single time; around 0.067% belongs to the top ten. V dropped 0 bases and J dropped 4 bases, with 9 bases sitting between them. The CDR3 length is 14 residues. Germline V gene sequence: CDR1 MDHEN, CDR2 SYDVKM. The rearrangement uses TRBV28 and TRBJ1-1; D not certain. The sequenced sample was naive CD4+ T cells sorted from blood. Subset reported: CD45RA+ positively selected. The TCR originated in a woman aged 30 to 39 in good health. As DNA, the CDR3 is TGTGCCAGCAGTTTATGGGGAGACACCACTGAAGCTTTCTTT. It is translated as CASSLWGDTTEAFF.